The T cell receptor beta chain described here comes from a study of T cells in Graves' hyperthyroidism and ophthalmopathy. Whole-study findings and limits: The authors' 13 V-J model separated ophthalmopathy from stable hyperthyroidism. It was a median 6.5 months before onset that the model predicted ophthalmopathy.

The CDR3 has 15 residues. V dropped 3 bases and J dropped 7; count of bases not matched to a gene: 5. Per germline, CDR1 SNHLY and CDR2 FYNNEI. Amplification of TCR beta CDR3 regions was performed using RNA transcripts as template. The primer set for the first-round RT-PCR of the TCR CDR3 was HTBI. TCRdb called the multiplex PCR reads again in MiXCR, with one record for every CDR3 protein. The repertoire holds about 500,000 distinct CDR3 sequences, 40% to 55% seen once, with roughly 45% in the top ten. Pregnant or lactating patients were excluded, as were those with uncontrolled infection or other autoimmune disease. Diagnoses rested on clinical symptoms, serum thyroxine and TRAb, thyroid ultrasound and orbital computed tomography. Regarding this clonotype: The target antigen is unknown.

The rearrangement links TRBV2 to TRBJ1-6; 8 nucleotides line up with TRBD1. The sequence was collected from an adult woman with Graves' disease, either hyperthyroidism or ophthalmopathy (not recorded which). The sequenced material came from peripheral blood or thyroid tissue (not recorded which). CDR3 protein: CASSETGTGNSPLHF. The CDR3 bases are TGTGCCAGCAGTGAGACCGGGACAGGAAATTCACCCCTCCACTTT.